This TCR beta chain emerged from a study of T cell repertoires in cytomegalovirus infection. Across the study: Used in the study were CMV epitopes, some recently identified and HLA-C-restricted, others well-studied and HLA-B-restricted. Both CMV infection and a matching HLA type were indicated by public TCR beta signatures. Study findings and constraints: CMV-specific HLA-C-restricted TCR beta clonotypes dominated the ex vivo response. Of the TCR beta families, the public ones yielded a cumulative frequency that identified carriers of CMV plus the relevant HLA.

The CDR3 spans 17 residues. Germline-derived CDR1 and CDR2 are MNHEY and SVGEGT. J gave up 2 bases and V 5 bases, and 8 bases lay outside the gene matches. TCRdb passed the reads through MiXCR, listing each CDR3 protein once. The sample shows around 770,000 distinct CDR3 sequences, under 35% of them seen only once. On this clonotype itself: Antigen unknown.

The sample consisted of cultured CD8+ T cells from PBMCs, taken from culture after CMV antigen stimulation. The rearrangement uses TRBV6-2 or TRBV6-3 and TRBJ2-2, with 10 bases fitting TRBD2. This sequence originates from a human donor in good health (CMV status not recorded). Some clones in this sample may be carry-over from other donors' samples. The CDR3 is CASSALLAGDNTGELFF. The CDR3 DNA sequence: TGTGCCAGCAGTGCCCTCCTAGCGGGGGATAACACCGGGGAGCTGTTTTTT.